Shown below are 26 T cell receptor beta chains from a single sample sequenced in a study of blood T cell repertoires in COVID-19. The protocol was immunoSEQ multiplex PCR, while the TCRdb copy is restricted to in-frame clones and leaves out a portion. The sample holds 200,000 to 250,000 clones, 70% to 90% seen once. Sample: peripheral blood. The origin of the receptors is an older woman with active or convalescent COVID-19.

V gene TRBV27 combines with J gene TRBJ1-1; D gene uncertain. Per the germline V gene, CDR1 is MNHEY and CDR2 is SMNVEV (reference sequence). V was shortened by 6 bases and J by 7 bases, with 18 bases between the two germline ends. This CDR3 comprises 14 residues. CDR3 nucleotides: TGTGCCAGCAGCTCCCCGAGGGAGAAGGGTGAAGCTTTCTTT. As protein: CASSSPREKGEAFF.

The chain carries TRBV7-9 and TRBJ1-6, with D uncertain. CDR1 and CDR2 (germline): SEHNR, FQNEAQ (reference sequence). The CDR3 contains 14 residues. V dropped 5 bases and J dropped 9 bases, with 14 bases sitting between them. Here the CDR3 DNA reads TGTGCCAGCAGCCAGACGGTAGGGAGTTCACCCCTCCACTTT. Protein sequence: CASSQTVGSSPLHF.

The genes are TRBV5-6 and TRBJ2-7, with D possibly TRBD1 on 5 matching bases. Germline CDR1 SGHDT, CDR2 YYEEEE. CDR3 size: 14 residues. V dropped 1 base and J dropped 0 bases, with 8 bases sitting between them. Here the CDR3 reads CASSLWGYSYEQYF. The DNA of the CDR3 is TGTGCCAGCAGCTTGTGGGGCTACTCCTACGAGCAGTACTTC.

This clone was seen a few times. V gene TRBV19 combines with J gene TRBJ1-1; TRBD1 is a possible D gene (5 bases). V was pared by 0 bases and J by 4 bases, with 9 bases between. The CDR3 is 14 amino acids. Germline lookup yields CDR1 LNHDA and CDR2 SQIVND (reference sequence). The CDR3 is CASSIEGRGTEAFF. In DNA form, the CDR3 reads TGTGCCAGTAGTATAGAAGGAAGGGGCACTGAAGCTTTCTTT.

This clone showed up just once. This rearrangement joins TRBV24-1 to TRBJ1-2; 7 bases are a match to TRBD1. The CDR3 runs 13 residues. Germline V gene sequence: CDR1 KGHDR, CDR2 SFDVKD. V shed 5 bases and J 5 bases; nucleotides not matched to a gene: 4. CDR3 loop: CATSGTGGYGYTF. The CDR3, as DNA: TGTGCCACCAGTGGGACAGGTGGATATGGCTACACCTTC.

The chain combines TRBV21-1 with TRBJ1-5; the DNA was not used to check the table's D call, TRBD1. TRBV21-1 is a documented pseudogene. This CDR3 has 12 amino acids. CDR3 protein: CASSNQNQPQHF. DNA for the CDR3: TGTGCCAGCAGCAATCAGAATCAGCCCCAGCATTTT.

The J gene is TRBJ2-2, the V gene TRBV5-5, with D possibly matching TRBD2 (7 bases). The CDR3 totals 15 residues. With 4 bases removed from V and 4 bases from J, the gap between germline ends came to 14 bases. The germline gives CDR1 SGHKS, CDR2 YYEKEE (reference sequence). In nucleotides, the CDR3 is TGTGCCAGCAGCGGAAGGGGAGGGGGCACCGGGGAGCTGTTTTTT. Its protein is CASSGRGGGTGELFF. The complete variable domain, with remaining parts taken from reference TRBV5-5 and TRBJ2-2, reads DAGVTQSPTHLIKTRGQQVTLRCSPISGHKSVSWYQQVLGQGPQFIFQYYEKEERGRGNFPDRFSARQFPNYSSELNVNALLLGDSALYLCASSGRGGGTGELFFGEGSRLTVL.

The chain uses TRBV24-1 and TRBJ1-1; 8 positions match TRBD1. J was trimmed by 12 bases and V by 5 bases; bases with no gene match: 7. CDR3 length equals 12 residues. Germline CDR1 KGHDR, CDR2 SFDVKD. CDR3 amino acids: CATSGWTGPTFF. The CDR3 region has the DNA TGTGCCACCAGTGGTTGGACAGGGCCAACTTTCTTT.

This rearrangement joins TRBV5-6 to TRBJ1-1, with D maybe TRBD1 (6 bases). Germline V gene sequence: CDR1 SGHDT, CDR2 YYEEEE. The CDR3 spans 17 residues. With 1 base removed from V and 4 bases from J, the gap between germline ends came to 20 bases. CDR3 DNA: TGTGCCAGCAGCTTGCGTGGGGGGGCGGGAAGAGTCACTGAAGCTTTCTTT. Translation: CASSLRGGAGRVTEAFF.

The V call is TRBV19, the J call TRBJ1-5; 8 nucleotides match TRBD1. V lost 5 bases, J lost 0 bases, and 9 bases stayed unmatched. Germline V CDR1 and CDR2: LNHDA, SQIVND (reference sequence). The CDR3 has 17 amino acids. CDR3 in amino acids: CASSAGQEIYSNQPQHF. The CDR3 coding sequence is TGTGCCAGTAGTGCGGGACAGGAGATTTATAGCAATCAGCCCCAGCATTTT.

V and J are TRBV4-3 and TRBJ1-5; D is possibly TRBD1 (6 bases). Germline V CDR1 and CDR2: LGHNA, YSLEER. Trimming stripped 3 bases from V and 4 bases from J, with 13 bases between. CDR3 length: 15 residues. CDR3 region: CASSHGPQGNQPQHF. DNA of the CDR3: TGCGCCAGCAGCCACGGACCTCAGGGGAATCAGCCCCAGCATTTT.

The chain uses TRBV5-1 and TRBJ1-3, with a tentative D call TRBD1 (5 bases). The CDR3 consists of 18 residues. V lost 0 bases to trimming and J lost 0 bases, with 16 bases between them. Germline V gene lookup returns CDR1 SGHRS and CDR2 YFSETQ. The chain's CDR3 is CASSLVPAGDYSGNTIYF. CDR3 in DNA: TGCGCCAGCAGCTTGGTTCCTGCCGGGGACTACTCTGGAAACACCATATATTTT.

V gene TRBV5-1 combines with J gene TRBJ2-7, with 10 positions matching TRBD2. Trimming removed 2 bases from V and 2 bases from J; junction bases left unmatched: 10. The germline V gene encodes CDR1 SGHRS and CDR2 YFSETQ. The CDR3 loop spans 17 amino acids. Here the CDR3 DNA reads TGCGCCAGCAGCTTTAGGTCTAGCGGGGGCCGTCCCTACGAGCAGTACTTC. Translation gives CASSFRSSGGRPYEQYF.

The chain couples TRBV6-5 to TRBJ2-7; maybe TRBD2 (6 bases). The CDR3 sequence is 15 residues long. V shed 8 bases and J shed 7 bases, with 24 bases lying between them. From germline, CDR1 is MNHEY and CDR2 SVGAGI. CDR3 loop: CASGRGAGHGIEQYF. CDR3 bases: TGTGCCAGCGGACGCGGGGCAGGTCACGGGATAGAGCAGTACTTC.

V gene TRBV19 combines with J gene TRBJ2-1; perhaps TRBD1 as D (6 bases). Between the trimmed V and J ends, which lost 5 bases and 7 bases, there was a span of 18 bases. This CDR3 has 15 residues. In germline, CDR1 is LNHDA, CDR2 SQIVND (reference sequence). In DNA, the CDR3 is TGTGCCAGTAGTGGGCAGGGGAGAGCATCAAATGAGCAGTTCTTC. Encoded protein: CASSGQGRASNEQFF.

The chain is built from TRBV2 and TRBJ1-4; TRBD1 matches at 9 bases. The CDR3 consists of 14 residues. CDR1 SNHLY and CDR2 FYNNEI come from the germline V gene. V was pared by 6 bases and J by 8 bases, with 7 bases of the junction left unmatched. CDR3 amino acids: CASRRQGGREKLFF. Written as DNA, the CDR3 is TGTGCCAGCAGACGACAGGGGGGCAGGGAAAAACTGTTTTTT.

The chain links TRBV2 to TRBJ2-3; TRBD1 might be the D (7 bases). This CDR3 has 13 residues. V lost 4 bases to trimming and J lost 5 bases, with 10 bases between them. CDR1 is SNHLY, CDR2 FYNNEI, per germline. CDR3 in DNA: TGTGCCAGCAGTGCCCAGGGGGGAGATACGCAGTATTTT. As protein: CASSAQGGDTQYF.

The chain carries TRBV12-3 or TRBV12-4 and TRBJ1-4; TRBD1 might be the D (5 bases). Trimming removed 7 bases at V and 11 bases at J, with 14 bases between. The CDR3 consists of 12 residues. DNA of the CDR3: TGTGCCAGCAACGACAGTAAGAGGAAACTGTTTTTT. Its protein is CASNDSKRKLFF.

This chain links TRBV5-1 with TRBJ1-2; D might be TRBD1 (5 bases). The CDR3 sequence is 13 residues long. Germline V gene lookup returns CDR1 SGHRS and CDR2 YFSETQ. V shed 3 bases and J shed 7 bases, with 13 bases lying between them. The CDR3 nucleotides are TGCGCCAGCAGCTCCGGGGGGGGACTTGGCTACACCTTC. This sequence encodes CASSSGGGLGYTF.

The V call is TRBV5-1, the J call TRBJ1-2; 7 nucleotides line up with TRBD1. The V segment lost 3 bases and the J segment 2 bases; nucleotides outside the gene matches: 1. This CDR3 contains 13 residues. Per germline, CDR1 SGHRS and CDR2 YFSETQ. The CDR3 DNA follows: TGCGCCAGCAGCTCGACAGGGAACTATGGCTACACCTTC. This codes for CASSSTGNYGYTF.

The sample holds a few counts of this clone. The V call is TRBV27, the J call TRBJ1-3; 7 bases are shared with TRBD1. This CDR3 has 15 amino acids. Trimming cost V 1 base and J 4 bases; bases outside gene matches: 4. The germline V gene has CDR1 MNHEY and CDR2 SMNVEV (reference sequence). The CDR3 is CASSLYRGLGNTIYF. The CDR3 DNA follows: TGTGCCAGCAGTTTATACAGGGGCTTGGGAAACACCATATATTTT.

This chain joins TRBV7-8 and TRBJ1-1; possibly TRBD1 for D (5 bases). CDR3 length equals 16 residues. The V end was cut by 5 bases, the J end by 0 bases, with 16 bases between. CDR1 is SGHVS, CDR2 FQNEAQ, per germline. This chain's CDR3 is CASSPWGEPMNTEAFF. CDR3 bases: TGTGCCAGCAGCCCCTGGGGGGAGCCCATGAACACTGAAGCTTTCTTT.

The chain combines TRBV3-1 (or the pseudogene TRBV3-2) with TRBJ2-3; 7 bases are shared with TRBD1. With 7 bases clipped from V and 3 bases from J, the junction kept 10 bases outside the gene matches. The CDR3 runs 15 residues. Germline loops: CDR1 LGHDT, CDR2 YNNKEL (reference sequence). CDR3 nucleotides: TGTGCCAGCACCCACCGAGGACAGGTGACAGATACGCAGTATTTT. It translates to CASTHRGQVTDTQYF.

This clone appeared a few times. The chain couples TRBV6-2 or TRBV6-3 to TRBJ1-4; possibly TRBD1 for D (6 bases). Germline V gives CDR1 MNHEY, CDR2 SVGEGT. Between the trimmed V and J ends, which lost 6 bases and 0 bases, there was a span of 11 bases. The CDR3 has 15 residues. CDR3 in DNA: TGTGCCAGCAGCCTTCAGGGGACAACTAATGAAAAACTGTTTTTT. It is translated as CASSLQGTTNEKLFF.

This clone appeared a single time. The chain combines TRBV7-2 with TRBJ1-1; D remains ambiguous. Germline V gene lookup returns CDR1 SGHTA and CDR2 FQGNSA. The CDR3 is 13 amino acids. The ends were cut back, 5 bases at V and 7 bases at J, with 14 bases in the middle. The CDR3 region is CASSVAGSGEAFF. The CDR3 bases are TGTGCCAGCAGCGTCGCGGGGTCTGGTGAAGCTTTCTTT.

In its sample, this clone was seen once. The CDR3 is CARGTLGETQYF. CDR3 nucleotides: TGTGCCAGGGGGACTTTGGGGGAGACCCAGTACTTC. The chain is built from TRBV2 and TRBJ2-5; D is perhaps TRBD2 (6 bases). V was trimmed by 9 bases and J by 5 bases, leaving 13 bases between them. There are 12 residues in the CDR3. Germline values: CDR1 SNHLY, CDR2 FYNNEI.